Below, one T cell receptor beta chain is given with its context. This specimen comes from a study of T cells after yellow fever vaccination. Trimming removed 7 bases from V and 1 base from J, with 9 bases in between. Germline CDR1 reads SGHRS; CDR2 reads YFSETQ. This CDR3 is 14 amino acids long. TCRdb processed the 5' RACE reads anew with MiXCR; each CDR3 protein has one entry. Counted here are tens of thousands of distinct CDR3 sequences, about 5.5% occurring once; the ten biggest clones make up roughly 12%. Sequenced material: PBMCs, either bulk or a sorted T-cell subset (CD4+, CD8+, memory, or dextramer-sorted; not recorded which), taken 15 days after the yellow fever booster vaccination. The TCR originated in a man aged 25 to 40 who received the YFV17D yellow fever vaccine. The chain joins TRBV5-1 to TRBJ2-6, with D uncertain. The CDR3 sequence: CASLPGSGANVLTF. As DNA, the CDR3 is TGCGCCAGCCTGCCCGGGTCTGGGGCCAACGTCCTGACTTTC.